Given below is one TCR beta chain in context. What it binds is not known. This specimen comes from a study of shared clonotypes between healthy human individuals. The study, taken as a whole, reports: An effect of sequencing depth on clonotype sharing among donors was expected.

Generated by immunoSEQ multiplex PCR, the TCRdb table keeps only in-frame clones and is missing some. This sample has under 750,000 clones; about two thirds occur once, and the top ten carry under 2%. V gave up 1 base and J gave up 3 bases, with 15 bases separating them. The CDR3 runs 16 residues. Germline V gene data show CDR1 as SGHAT and CDR2 as FQNNGV. The TCR sequence derives from a woman in her twenties or thirties in good health. The chain uses TRBV11-2 and TRBJ2-5, with TRBD1 as a possible D gene (7 bases). The sample was memory CD4+ T cells sorted from blood. Subset here: CD45RA-negative fraction. The CDR3 nucleotides are TGTGCCAGCAGCTTAGGGGGGGACAGATTAAAAGAGACCCAGTACTTC. Protein: CASSLGGDRLKETQYF.